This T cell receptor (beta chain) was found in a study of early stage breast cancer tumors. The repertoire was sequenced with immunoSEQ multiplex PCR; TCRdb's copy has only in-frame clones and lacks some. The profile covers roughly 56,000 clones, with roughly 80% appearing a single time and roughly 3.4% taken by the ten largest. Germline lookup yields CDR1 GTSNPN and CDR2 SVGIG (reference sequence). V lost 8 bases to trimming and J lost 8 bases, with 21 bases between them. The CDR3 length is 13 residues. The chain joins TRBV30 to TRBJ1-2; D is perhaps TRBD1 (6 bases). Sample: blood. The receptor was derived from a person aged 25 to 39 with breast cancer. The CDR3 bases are TGTGCCATGGTTAGAGGACAGTTTATCGGCTACACCTTC. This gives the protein CAMVRGQFIGYTF.